The rows below give T cell receptor beta chains drawn from one sample of a study of metastatic and nonmetastatic thyroid tumors. TCRdb re-called the PCR reads through MiXCR. Here the sample spans some 20,000 clones, 9% to 15% being singletons. The sample comprised blood. These receptor sequences come from a male donor with papillary thyroid cancer or a benign thyroid nodule (not recorded which). Some clones in this sample may be carry-over from other donors' samples. CDR3s include the opening cysteine and the closing phenylalanine or tryptophan. The order of the fields is V gene, D gene, clone size, CDR3 length, J gene, CDR3 protein, CDR3 DNA. The D gene is left open where the match is weak. Size is omitted from some rows. Given values are once, few, many or a class for expanded clones.

TRBV6-6	TRBD2	-	17	TRBJ2-1	CASNRAGPLGGGNEQFF	TGTGCCAGCAATCGAGCCGGGCCGCTGGGGGGGGGCAATGAGCAGTTCTTC
TRBV5-1	-	medium-sized	16	TRBJ2-2	CASSLQDSYNTGELFF	TGCGCCAGCAGCTTACAAGACTCTTATAACACCGGGGAGCTGTTTTTT
TRBV24-1	-	many	14	TRBJ1-2	CATSVGAGNDGYTF	TGTGCCACCAGTGTAGGAGCAGGGAATGATGGCTACACCTTC
TRBV12-5	-	-	15	TRBJ2-4	CASGLYRVTKNIQYF	TGTGCTAGTGGCCTCTACAGGGTCACCAAAAACATTCAGTACTTC
TRBV7-9	TRBD1	-	14	TRBJ1-6	CASSLGQGESPLHF	TGTGCCAGCAGCCTAGGACAGGGGGAATCACCCCTCCACTTT
TRBV28	TRBD1	medium-sized	15	TRBJ2-7	CASKSFGDSFYEQYF	TGTGCCAGCAAATCATTTGGGGACAGCTTCTACGAGCAGTACTTC
TRBV30	TRBD1	many	16	TRBJ2-1	CAWKGEPGQFVDEQFF	TGTGCCTGGAAGGGGGAGCCGGGACAGTTTGTCGATGAGCAGTTCTTC
TRBV15	-	few	12	TRBJ2-7	CATSMGMDEQYF	TGTGCCACCAGCATGGGGATGGACGAGCAGTACTTC
TRBV20-1	-	-	14	TRBJ1-5	CSARDAQSNQPQHF	TGCAGTGCTAGAGACGCTCAGAGCAATCAGCCCCAGCATTTT
TRBV27	-	few	13	TRBJ1-6	CASSFSYNSPLHF	TGTGCCAGCAGTTTCTCCTATAATTCACCCCTCCACTTT
TRBV28	-	few	16	TRBJ1-5	CASIRVGEWGNQPQHF	TGTGCCAGCATCCGGGTAGGGGAGTGGGGCAATCAGCCCCAGCATTTT
TRBV3-1	TRBD2	once	16	TRBJ2-2	CASSQGTSANTGELFF	TGTGCCAGCAGCCAAGGGACTAGCGCAAACACCGGGGAGCTGTTTTTT
TRBV12-3/TRBV12-4	TRBD2	medium-sized	17	TRBJ2-1	CASSWGTSGLTDNEQFF	TGTGCCAGCAGTTGGGGAACTAGCGGGCTGACGGACAATGAGCAGTTCTTC
TRBV30	-	many	14	TRBJ1-4	CAWSSGGVREKLFF	TGTGCCTGGAGTTCGGGGGGCGTAAGGGAAAAACTGTTTTTT
TRBV9	-	-	16	TRBJ2-3	CASSAGVGAWTDTQYF	TGTGCCAGCAGCGCCGGGGTGGGGGCGTGGACAGATACGCAGTATTTT
TRBV9	-	once	13	TRBJ2-3	CASSVESTDTQYF	TGTGCCAGCAGCGTAGAGAGCACAGATACGCAGTATTTT
TRBV6-1	-	medium-sized	14	TRBJ2-1	CASKLRLTYNEQFF	TGTGCCAGCAAATTGCGACTAACCTACAATGAGCAGTTCTTC
TRBV7-9	TRBD2	many	13	TRBJ2-7	CASSGLAVYEQYF	TGTGCCAGCTCGGGACTAGCGGTCTACGAGCAGTACTTC
TRBV29-1	-	many	16	TRBJ1-3	CSVQLLARAQGNTIYF	TGCAGCGTCCAACTCTTAGCTCGAGCTCAGGGAAACACCATATATTTT
TRBV6-1	-	medium-sized	13	TRBJ2-1	CASSPGTGNEQFF	TGTGCCAGCAGCCCTGGCACCGGCAATGAGCAGTTCTTC
TRBV27	TRBD1	-	16	TRBJ1-1	CASSWRDSRGTTEAFF	TGTGCCAGCAGTTGGAGGGACAGCCGGGGAACAACTGAAGCTTTCTTT
TRBV12-3/TRBV12-4	-	medium-sized	12	TRBJ2-7	CASSLSAYEQYF	TGTGCCAGCAGTTTATCTGCCTACGAGCAGTACTTC
TRBV11-3	TRBD1	many	14	TRBJ2-7	CASSPGTGVFEQYF	TGTGCCAGCAGCCCCGGGACAGGGGTTTTCGAGCAGTACTTC
TRBV7-9	TRBD1	many	15	TRBJ2-2	CASSSTGVNTGELFF	TGTGCCAGCAGCTCGACAGGGGTGAACACCGGGGAGCTGTTTTTT
TRBV5-6	-	-	15	TRBJ2-5	CASSPEGSLLGTQYF	TGTGCCAGCAGCCCGGAGGGATCACTCCTCGGGACCCAGTACTTC
TRBV7-3	TRBD1	many	14	TRBJ2-5	CASSLTGGRETQYF	TGTGCCAGCAGCTTGACAGGGGGTAGGGAGACCCAGTACTTC
TRBV12-3/TRBV12-4	TRBD1	many	13	TRBJ2-5	CASSPQGEETQYF	TGTGCCAGCAGCCCACAGGGGGAAGAGACCCAGTACTTC
TRBV2	-	many	14	TRBJ1-1	CASSPIDSRAEAFF	TGTGCCAGCAGTCCTATTGATTCAAGGGCTGAAGCTTTCTTT
TRBV28	TRBD1	many	13	TRBJ2-1	CASSDRGPYEQFF	TGTGCCAGCAGTGACAGGGGGCCCTATGAGCAGTTCTTC
TRBV5-1	-	many	14	TRBJ1-6	CASREPTRSSPLHF	TGCGCCAGCAGGGAACCGACACGGTCCTCACCCCTCCACTTT
TRBV7-9	-	few	12	TRBJ1-1	CASSLRPTEAFF	TGTGCCAGCAGTCTAAGACCGACTGAAGCTTTCTTT
TRBV5-1	TRBD1	-	13	TRBJ1-6	CASSWDRYSPLHF	TGCGCCAGCAGCTGGGACAGGTATTCACCCCTCCACTTT
TRBV12-3/TRBV12-4	TRBD2	many	19	TRBJ2-5	CASSFPVASGIGRQETQYF	TGTGCCAGCAGTTTCCCCGTGGCTAGCGGGATAGGTCGGCAGGAGACCCAGTACTTC
TRBV19	-	many	14	TRBJ1-1	CASSIAVRDTEAFF	TGTGCCAGTAGTATCGCGGTTCGGGACACTGAAGCTTTCTTT
TRBV24-1	-	few	14	TRBJ1-5	CATSAPHGNQPQHF	TGTGCCACAAGTGCTCCGCACGGGAATCAGCCCCAGCATTTT
TRBV7-9	-	-	14	TRBJ1-1	CASSLQGIRPEAFF	TGTGCCAGCAGCTTACAGGGGATAAGGCCTGAAGCTTTCTTT
TRBV24-1	-	-	14	TRBJ2-2	CATTQGQNTGELFF	TGTGCCACCACCCAGGGGCAGAACACCGGGGAGCTGTTTTTT
TRBV7-9	-	many	14	TRBJ2-1	CASSLGAGVNEQFF	TGTGCCAGCAGCTTAGGGGCTGGTGTCAATGAGCAGTTCTTC
TRBV10-3	-	few	13	TRBJ1-2	CAISGGGHYGYTF	TGTGCCATCAGTGGGGGAGGTCATTATGGCTACACCTTC
TRBV6-1	-	few	12	TRBJ2-7	CASREYSHEQYF	TGTGCCAGCAGGGAGTACAGCCACGAGCAGTACTTC
TRBV5-4	-	many	12	TRBJ2-5	CASYESEETQYF	TGTGCCAGCTATGAATCGGAGGAGACCCAGTACTTC
TRBV7-9	-	many	13	TRBJ1-5	CASSLGGDQPQHF	TGTGCCAGCAGCTTAGGGGGGGATCAGCCCCAGCATTTT
TRBV29-1	-	many	11	TRBJ2-1	CSGTTYNEQFF	TGCAGCGGGACCACTTACAATGAGCAGTTCTTC
TRBV4-2	-	many	16	TRBJ1-4	CASSQERAHSGEKLFF	TGTGCCAGCAGCCAAGAGCGTGCGCATAGTGGAGAAAAACTGTTTTTT
TRBV29-1	TRBD2	many	18	TRBJ2-7	CSVALLWTSGSVDYEQYF	TGCAGCGTTGCCCTTCTTTGGACTAGCGGGAGCGTCGACTACGAGCAGTACTTC
TRBV19	-	many	15	TRBJ1-1	CASNTRAGSNTEAFF	TGTGCCAGTAACACTAGAGCCGGGTCGAACACTGAAGCTTTCTTT
TRBV7-9	TRBD2	many	15	TRBJ2-1	CASSLAGASYNEQFF	TGTGCCAGCAGCCTAGCGGGAGCATCCTACAATGAGCAGTTCTTC
TRBV29-1	-	many	13	TRBJ1-1	CSVARAGDTEAFF	TGCAGCGTTGCCAGGGCCGGGGACACTGAAGCTTTCTTT
TRBV6-1	-	many	14	TRBJ1-5	CASSLTGRKGPQHF	TGTGCCAGCAGCTTAACAGGGAGGAAAGGGCCCCAGCATTTT
TRBV3-1	-	many	14	TRBJ1-1	CASSQSAGVTEAFF	TGTGCCAGCAGCCAATCGGCAGGGGTTACTGAAGCTTTCTTT
TRBV24-1	TRBD1	many	14	TRBJ1-1	CATSPTDRVTEAFF	TGTGCCACCAGTCCTACCGACAGGGTGACTGAAGCTTTCTTT
TRBV19	TRBD1	many	16	TRBJ1-5	CASRPLRDSFNQPQHF	TGTGCCAGTAGGCCCCTCCGGGACAGCTTCAATCAGCCCCAGCATTTT
TRBV3-1	-	many	13	TRBJ2-3	CASSALRPDTQYF	TGTGCCAGCAGCGCACTCAGGCCAGATACGCAGTATTTT